This T cell receptor (beta chain) was obtained from a study of T cells expressing NK-cell markers. Overall study context: Among the eight sequenced donors, seven tested HCMV-seropositive and one tested seronegative.

The CDR3 is 15 amino acids. Reprocessing the 5' RACE reads, TCRdb reports a single entry for every CDR3 protein and omits DNA. Its table records 150,000 to 180,000 distinct CDR3 sequences. This rearrangement joins TRBV12-3 or TRBV12-4 to TRBJ2-3; checking the TCRdb D call of TRBD1 is not possible without DNA. Sample: blood T cells: a sorted CD56 or NKG2C T cell subset, CD4+ or CD8+ T cells, or bulk PBMC T cells (not recorded which). The sequence derives from a woman between 50 and 59 years old in good health. The CDR3 loop reads CASSLESGDKATQYF.